The 23 T cell receptor beta chains below all came from one sample that was sequenced in a study of shared clonotypes between healthy human individuals. It was CD45RO-negative cells, positively selected for CCR7, that made up naive CD8 cells, with terminally differentiated effector memory CD45RA+ cells excluded. TCRdb's copy holds only in-frame clones and misses some; the assay was immunoSEQ multiplex PCR. This table has around 2.1 million clones, about 92% appearing once. The specimen sequenced was naive CD8+ T cells from PBMCs. These receptors all come from a man aged 18 to 35 in good health. Some clones in this sample may be carry-over from other donors' samples.

The J gene is TRBJ1-2, the V gene TRBV15; possibly TRBD1 for D (6 bases). Germline CDR1 reads LNHNV; CDR2 reads YYDKDF (reference sequence). This CDR3 is built from 14 residues. The V end lost 8 bases, the J end lost 0 bases, and 13 bases lay between the germline ends. In nucleotides, the CDR3 is TGTGCCACCGGGGAATCAGGGGCTAACTATGGCTACACCTTC. Translating gives CATGESGANYGYTF.

The V call is TRBV15, the J call TRBJ2-7; D possibly corresponds to TRBD2 (6 bases). V dropped 1 base and J dropped 3 bases, with 16 bases sitting between them. Looked up from germline, CDR1 is LNHNV and CDR2 is YYDKDF (reference sequence). The CDR3 is 16 amino acids. This CDR3 is CATSRAMTSSLYEQYF. The DNA for the CDR3 is TGTGCCACCAGCAGAGCGATGACTAGTTCGCTCTACGAGCAGTACTTC.

This clone came up a few times. The identical CDR3 is also encoded by other nucleotide sequences in the sample. This chain joins TRBV6-6 and TRBJ1-1; D gene unclear. The CDR3 is made up of 11 amino acids. Germline-derived CDR1 and CDR2 are MNHNY and SVGAGI (reference sequence). V shed 6 bases and J shed 2 bases, with 4 bases lying between them. CDR3 DNA sequence: TGTGCCAGCAGCGAAAACACTGAAGCTTTCTTT. This codes for CASSENTEAFF.

The rearrangement joins TRBV5-4 to TRBJ1-1, with a weak D call TRBD1 (5 bases). Germline assignment: CDR1 SGHNT and CDR2 YYREEE (reference sequence). There are 14 residues in the CDR3. V lost 4 bases, J lost 4 bases, and 14 bases lay in between. The CDR3 loop is CASSPTQGGTEAFF. CDR3 nucleotide sequence: TGTGCCAGCAGCCCCACCCAGGGTGGCACTGAAGCTTTCTTT. Looking up the rest from reference TRBV5-4 and TRBJ1-1 gives the full variable domain: ETGVTQSPTHLIKTRGQQVTLRCSSQSGHNTVSWYQQALGQGPQFIFQYYREEENGRGNFPPRFSGLQFPNYSSELNVNALELDDSALYLCASSPTQGGTEAFFGQGTRLTVV.

The chain couples TRBV19 to TRBJ2-4; a weak D match, TRBD1 (7 bases). Per germline, CDR1 LNHDA and CDR2 SQIVND (reference sequence). V was pared by 2 bases and J by 2 bases, with 10 bases between. CDR3 length equals 15 residues. CDR3 nucleotides: TGTGCCAGTAGTATATCAGGGGGGCCCAAAAACATTCAGTACTTC. Encoded protein: CASSISGGPKNIQYF.

This clone was picked up one time. The CDR3 loop reads CASSEWTSGGSDEQYF. Written as DNA, the CDR3 is TGTGCCAGCAGTGAATGGACTAGCGGGGGTTCGGACGAGCAGTACTTC. V usage is TRBV2 and J usage is TRBJ2-7; 13 bases are a match to TRBD2. CDR1 and CDR2 (germline): SNHLY, FYNNEI. V was clipped by 2 bases and J by 5 bases; unmatched bases: 6. The CDR3 runs 16 residues.

This chain uses TRBV5-3 with TRBJ1-5; D gene uncertain. TRBV5-3 is flagged as an ORF with uncertain function. V was trimmed by 3 bases and J by 0 bases, leaving 16 bases between them. This CDR3 spans 17 amino acids. CDR3 amino acids: CARSSGPTRYSNQPQHF. In DNA, the CDR3 is TGTGCCAGAAGCTCGGGCCCCACTAGATATAGCAATCAGCCCCAGCATTTT.

The chain combines TRBV6-5 with TRBJ2-1; D possibly corresponds to TRBD1 (7 bases). V lost 5 bases and J lost 8, with 13 bases in between. The CDR3 has 13 amino acids. The germline V gene encodes CDR1 MNHEY and CDR2 SVGAGI. CDR3 residues: CASSGGGWDEQFF. The DNA for the CDR3 is TGTGCCAGCAGTGGAGGGGGCTGGGATGAGCAGTTCTTC.

This clone was seen once. This chain links TRBV5-8 with TRBJ1-1, with D maybe TRBD1 (6 bases). The CDR3 runs 15 residues. Trimming took 3 bases from V and 1 from J, leaving 13 bases between them. The germline CDR1 and CDR2 sequences are SGHTS and YDEGEE. The DNA of the CDR3 is TGTGCCAGCAGCTCAACCCGGGGGCAGAACACTGAAGCTTTCTTT. Translating gives CASSSTRGQNTEAFF. The variable domain in full, completed from reference TRBV5-8 and TRBJ1-1, reads EAGVTQSPTHLIKTRGQQATLRCSPISGHTSVYWYQQALGLGLQFLLWYDEGEERNRGNFPPRFSGRQFPNYSSELNVNALELEDSALYLCASSSTRGQNTEAFFGQGTRLTVV.

CDR3 region: CASSGLSTDTQYF. DNA of the CDR3: TGTGCCAGCAGCGGCTTGAGCACAGATACGCAGTATTTT. V gene TRBV27 combines with J gene TRBJ2-3; no clear D. The CDR3 has 13 residues. The germline V and J ends were trimmed by 6 bases and 0 bases, with 7 bases remaining between them. Germline CDR1 and CDR2: MNHEY and SMNVEV (reference sequence).

This clone came up once. V and J are TRBV28 and TRBJ2-1; D could derive from TRBD1 or TRBD2 (5 bases each). The germline V and J ends were trimmed by 7 bases and 5 bases, with 21 bases remaining between them. This CDR3 comprises 16 residues. Germline lookup yields CDR1 MDHEN and CDR2 SYDVKM. This CDR3 is CASTLLLGGQNNEQFF. DNA for the CDR3: TGTGCCAGCACCCTCCTCCTTGGGGGTCAGAACAATGAGCAGTTCTTC.

The CDR3 coding sequence is TGTGCCAGCAGCTTGAACGAGGCAGGCGCTCACTATGGCTACACCTTC. This gives the protein CASSLNEAGAHYGYTF. The chain has TRBV13 and TRBJ1-2, with unresolved D. Trimming removed 3 bases from V and 3 bases from J, with 17 bases in between. This CDR3 is 16 amino acids long. The V gene's germline CDR1 is PRHDT and CDR2 FYEKMQ (reference sequence).

The chain combines TRBV9 with TRBJ2-1; TRBD2 matches at 8 bases. CDR3 length equals 15 residues. The trim removed 1 base at V and 5 bases at J, leaving 5 bases unmatched. Germline V gene sequence: CDR1 SGDLS, CDR2 YYNGEE. CDR3 nucleotides: TGTGCCAGCAGCGTATCAAGCGGGAGCCACAATGAGCAGTTCTTC. Residues: CASSVSSGSHNEQFF. Looking up the rest from reference TRBV9 and TRBJ2-1 gives the full variable domain: DSGVTQTPKHLITATGQRVTLRCSPRSGDLSVYWYQQSLDQGLQFLIQYYNGEERAKGNILERFSAQQFPDLHSELNLSSLELGDSALYFCASSVSSGSHNEQFFGPGTRLTVL.

The V gene is TRBV7-9, the J gene TRBJ2-3, with TRBD2 identical over 7 bases. The V gene end was trimmed by 4 bases and the J gene end by 1 base; junction bases not matched to a gene: 11. The CDR3 runs 17 residues. The germline V gene encodes CDR1 SEHNR and CDR2 FQNEAQ (reference sequence). CDR3 DNA: TGTGCCAGCAGCTCCCCCAGGGAGGGGCCGGGCACAGATACGCAGTATTTT. Translation: CASSSPREGPGTDTQYF.

The genes are TRBV19 and TRBJ2-5, with TRBD1 identical over 8 bases. The CDR3 is 15 residues long. The junction had 12 bases not matched to a gene; V was cut back by 8 bases and J by 4 bases. Germline V lookup: CDR1 LNHDA, CDR2 SQIVND (reference sequence). The CDR3 coding sequence is TGTGCCAGTCGCCAAAGGACAGGGAACCCAGAGACCCAGTACTTC. Translated: CASRQRTGNPETQYF.

This clone was counted only a few times. Other DNA sequences from this sample encode an identical CDR3 as well. The chain combines TRBV27 with TRBJ1-2; 7 nucleotides align to TRBD1. V dropped 6 bases and J dropped 6; count of bases not matched to a gene: 10. The CDR3 runs to 14 residues. CDR1 MNHEY and CDR2 SMNVEV come from the germline V gene (reference sequence). This chain's CDR3 is CASRARGGADGYTF. The CDR3 bases are TGTGCCAGCAGGGCCCGAGGGGGCGCAGATGGCTACACCTTC.

The chain joins TRBV7-9 to TRBJ1-4; no reliable D call. In germline, CDR1 is SEHNR, CDR2 FQNEAQ (reference sequence). The CDR3 has 13 residues. V was shortened by 6 bases and J by 7 bases, with 12 bases between the two germline ends. The CDR3 sequence is CASSGPGSEKLFF. In DNA, the CDR3 is TGTGCCAGCAGTGGCCCCGGGAGTGAAAAACTGTTTTTT.

V gene TRBV7-3 combines with J gene TRBJ2-3; D could derive from TRBD1 or TRBD2 (5 bases each). Trimming took off 6 bases at V and 6 bases at J, with 19 bases between the two ends. CDR1 and CDR2 (germline): SGHTA, FQGTGA. The CDR3 spans 15 residues. The CDR3 bases are TGTGCCAGCAGTGGGACCGGTCGAAGAGGGGATACGCAGTATTTT. It encodes CASSGTGRRGDTQYF.

The rearrangement joins TRBV27 to TRBJ2-2; tentatively, D is TRBD1 or TRBD2 (5 bases each). The CDR3 has 19 amino acids. The germline CDR1 and CDR2 sequences are MNHEY and SMNVEV (reference sequence). Trimming shortened V by 6 bases and J by 4 bases, and 27 bases separated the two germline ends. The CDR3 reads CASSQGFGLASTFTGELFF. The CDR3 DNA reads TGTGCCAGCAGCCAGGGCTTTGGACTCGCCTCAACCTTCACCGGGGAGCTGTTTTTT.

V usage is TRBV27 and J usage is TRBJ2-7, with D perhaps matching TRBD2 (6 bases). V lost 10 bases to trimming and J lost 1 base, with 14 bases between them. The CDR3 consists of 13 residues. Looked up from germline, CDR1 is MNHEY and CDR2 is SMNVEV (reference sequence). DNA of the CDR3: TGTGCCAACCCGGCGGGGAGTTCCTACGAGCAGTACTTC. Protein: CANPAGSSYEQYF.

This chain links TRBV5-1 with TRBJ2-1; TRBD2 aligns across 9 bases. The J segment lost 2 bases and the V segment lost 4 bases, leaving 7 bases of the junction unmatched. Germline loops: CDR1 SGHRS, CDR2 YFSETQ. The length of the CDR3 is 16 residues. DNA for the CDR3: TGCGCCAGCAGCGCGGAACTAGCGGGTACCTACAATGAGCAGTTCTTC. As protein: CASSAELAGTYNEQFF.

V is TRBV7-9 and J is TRBJ2-3; D remains ambiguous. Deletions cut 5 bases from V and 6 bases from J, with 12 bases between. This CDR3 has 13 amino acids. CDR1 and CDR2 from the germline V gene are SEHNR and FQNEAQ (reference sequence). The CDR3 DNA is TGTGCCAGCAGCCTAGGACCGAAGGATACGCAGTATTTT. This encodes CASSLGPKDTQYF.

Ten or more counts support this clone. The V gene is TRBV4-2, the J gene TRBJ2-6, with D uncertain. The CDR3 runs 15 residues. Trimming stripped 0 bases from V and 0 bases from J, with 3 bases between. CDR1 and CDR2 from the germline V gene are LGHNA and YNFKEQ. For the CDR3, the DNA is TGTGCCAGCAGCCAAGATCTCTCTGGGGCCAACGTCCTGACTTTC. Its translation: CASSQDLSGANVLTF.